Listed here are 26 T cell receptor beta chains from one sample, sequenced in a study of shared clonotypes between healthy human individuals. Here immunoSEQ multiplex PCR was the method, and the copy in TCRdb shows in-frame clones only, minus some. Of some 2.4 million clones listed, 80% to 95% are singletons. Sequencing was done on a sample of naive CD4+ T cells from PBMCs. Specified subset: CD45RA+ positively selected. The receptors were gathered from a man younger than 35 in good health. Some clones in this sample may be carry-over from other donors' samples.

This chain's CDR3 is CASSSGGSGLRRGYTF. As DNA, the CDR3 is TGTGCCAGCAGCTCGGGAGGATCGGGACTGCGTAGGGGCTACACCTTC. V gene TRBV11-2 combines with J gene TRBJ1-2, with D maybe TRBD1 (5 bases). Germline V gene data show CDR1 as SGHAT and CDR2 as FQNNGV. V dropped 4 bases and J dropped 8 bases, with 23 bases sitting between them. The CDR3 sequence is 16 residues long.

The chain is built from TRBV29-1 and TRBJ1-2; D is ambiguous. Deletions cut 2 bases from V and 4 bases from J, with 17 bases between. CDR3 size: 15 residues. The germline gives CDR1 SQVTM, CDR2 ANQGSEA. The CDR3: CSVESRPGLGYGYTF. DNA for the CDR3: TGCAGCGTTGAATCTAGGCCCGGGCTTGGCTATGGCTACACCTTC.

This chain's CDR3 is CASSLEPAGGYEQYF. Here the CDR3 DNA reads TGTGCCAGCAGCTTAGAGCCAGCGGGAGGCTACGAGCAGTACTTC. The chain carries TRBV7-6 and TRBJ2-7; TRBD2 agrees at 9 bases. The CDR3 is made up of 15 amino acids. Per germline, CDR1 SGHVS and CDR2 FNYEAQ. V lost 1 base and J lost 3; bases outside the gene matches: 4.

The J gene is TRBJ2-3, the V gene TRBV27; D unclear. Per germline, CDR1 MNHEY and CDR2 SMNVEV (reference sequence). CDR3 length: 12 residues. Trimming left V 3 bases short and J 6 bases short, with 7 bases between. CDR3 in amino acids: CASSFFRDTQYF. DNA of the CDR3: TGTGCCAGCAGTTTTTTCCGGGATACGCAGTATTTT.

This rearrangement joins TRBV9 to TRBJ1-2, with 7 bases identical to TRBD1. The CDR3 extends over 14 amino acids. After removal of 3 bases from V and 3 bases from J, the junction contained 5 bases not matched to a gene. Germline lookup yields CDR1 SGDLS and CDR2 YYNGEE. The CDR3 DNA reads as TGTGCCAGCAGCGCCAGGGGGAATCACTATGGCTACACCTTC. Translated, it gives CASSARGNHYGYTF.

The chain uses TRBV29-1 and TRBJ2-7; D unresolved. V was clipped by 2 bases and J by 1 base, with 6 bases between them. Germline V CDR1 and CDR2: SQVTM, ANQGSEA. The CDR3 covers 12 residues. The CDR3 DNA reads TGCAGCGTTGAAACAGTTTCCTACGAGCAGTACTTC. This codes for CSVETVSYEQYF.

V gene TRBV18 combines with J gene TRBJ2-7; D might be TRBD2 (5 bases). The CDR3 is 15 amino acids. In germline, CDR1 is KGHSH, CDR2 LQKENI. V shed 3 bases and J shed 5 bases, with 17 bases lying between them. The CDR3 DNA is TGTGCCAGCTCACCCTTTAGAGGGAAAGTAGACGAGCAGTACTTC. Its translation is CASSPFRGKVDEQYF.

The chain links TRBV6-1 to TRBJ1-4, with D hard to call. This CDR3 has 14 amino acids. Trimming removed 6 bases from V and 8 bases from J, with 16 bases in between. The germline CDR1 and CDR2 sequences are MNHNS and SASEGT. The CDR3 DNA sequence: TGTGCCAGCAGAGAAACGGGTCGGCAGGAAAAACTGTTTTTT. It encodes CASRETGRQEKLFF.

Only a few counts were recorded for this clone. The same CDR3 can be traced to other DNA sequences in this sample. The chain recombines TRBV5-1 with TRBJ2-5; D is possibly TRBD1 (5 bases). The CDR3 is 13 amino acids. Trimming removed 0 bases at V and 4 bases at J, with 7 bases between. CDR1 and CDR2 (germline): SGHRS, YFSETQ. The CDR3 nucleotides are TGCGCCAGCAGCTTGGGCCAGGGAGAGACCCAGTACTTC. Translated, it gives CASSLGQGETQYF.

This chain joins TRBV11-3 and TRBJ2-2; a possible D gene is TRBD2 (6 bases). V shed 5 bases and J shed 6 bases, with 22 bases lying between them. The CDR3 totals 17 residues. Germline V gene data show CDR1 as SGHNT and CDR2 as YENEEA. The CDR3 is CASSQISWRGGPGELFF. The CDR3 DNA reads as TGTGCCAGCAGCCAAATTAGTTGGAGGGGAGGACCCGGGGAGCTGTTTTTT. Filled out from reference TRBV11-3 and TRBJ2-2, the complete variable domain reads EAGVVQSPRYKIIEKKQPVAFWCNPISGHNTLYWYLQNLGQGPELLIRYENEEAVDDSQLPKDRFSAERLKGVDSTLKIQPAELGDSAVYLCASSQISWRGGPGELFFGEGSRLTVL.

The chain uses TRBV5-1 and TRBJ2-4, with 14 bases lining up with TRBD2. Germline V gene sequence: CDR1 SGHRS, CDR2 YFSETQ. This CDR3 region has 16 residues. V was clipped by 0 bases and J by 8 bases; unmatched bases: 4. CDR3 protein: CASSLGLAGGNDIQYF. The DNA for the CDR3 is TGCGCCAGCAGCTTGGGACTAGCGGGAGGGAATGACATTCAGTACTTC. The full variable domain, with the rest looked up from reference TRBV5-1 and TRBJ2-4, is KAGVTQTPRYLIKTRGQQVTLSCSPISGHRSVSWYQQTPGQGLQFLFEYFSETQRNKGNFPGRFSGRQFSNSRSEMNVSTLELGDSALYLCASSLGLAGGNDIQYFGAGTRLSVL.

The genes are TRBV5-1 and TRBJ2-1; a possible D gene is TRBD2 (5 bases). CDR1 is SGHRS, CDR2 YFSETQ, per germline. Trimming removed 3 bases from V and 6 bases from J, with 10 bases in between. This CDR3 has 13 amino acids. For the CDR3, the DNA is TGCGCCAGCAGCTCCTTACTAGGCAATGAGCAGTTCTTC. Translating gives CASSSLLGNEQFF.

The J gene is TRBJ1-5, the V gene TRBV5-8, with 10 bases identical to TRBD1. V shed 6 bases, J shed 2 bases, and the junction held 8 bases outside the gene matches. The CDR3 loop spans 16 amino acids. Germline values: CDR1 SGHTS, CDR2 YDEGEE. The chain's CDR3 is CASIKTGTGGNQPQHF. For the CDR3, the DNA is TGTGCCAGCATCAAAACCGGGACAGGGGGCAATCAGCCCCAGCATTTT.

The rearrangement links TRBV19 to TRBJ1-1, with D possibly TRBD1 on 5 matching bases. CDR1 and CDR2 from the germline V gene are LNHDA and SQIVND (reference sequence). The V and J ends lost 3 bases and 3 bases respectively, with 14 bases between them. This CDR3 contains 15 residues. The CDR3 DNA is TGTGCCAGTAGTATCCAGGGAGGGAGGGACACTGAAGCTTTCTTT. It specifies CASSIQGGRDTEAFF. Together with reference TRBV19 and TRBJ1-1, the CDR3 gives the full variable domain: DGGITQSPKYLFRKEGQNVTLSCEQNLNHDAMYWYRQDPGQGLRLIYYSQIVNDFQKGDIAEGYSVSREKKESFPLTVTSAQKNPTAFYLCASSIQGGRDTEAFFGQGTRLTVV.

V is TRBV30 and J is TRBJ2-6; D possibly corresponds to TRBD2 (6 bases). There are 13 residues in the CDR3. The V gene's germline CDR1 is GTSNPN and CDR2 SVGIG (reference sequence). V shed 4 bases and J shed 4 bases, with 8 bases lying between them. Here the CDR3 reads CAWTGRGANVLTF. CDR3 DNA sequence: TGTGCCTGGACAGGGAGGGGGGCCAACGTCCTGACTTTC. Complete variable domain (other parts from reference TRBV30 and TRBJ2-6): SQTIHQWPATLVQPVGSPLSLECTVEGTSNPNLYWYRQAAGRGLQLLFYSVGIGQISSEVPQNLSASRPQDRQFILSSKKLLLSDSGFYLCAWTGRGANVLTFGAGSRLTVL.

Here the CDR3 reads CASSLRRERVNTEAFF. For the CDR3, the DNA is TGTGCCAGCAGTTTAAGGCGGGAACGGGTCAACACTGAAGCTTTCTTT. The chain uses TRBV27 and TRBJ1-1; D is ambiguous. Germline V gene lookup returns CDR1 MNHEY and CDR2 SMNVEV (reference sequence). The V end was cut by 2 bases, the J end by 2 bases, with 15 bases between. This CDR3 is 16 amino acids long.

The chain links TRBV19 to TRBJ1-1, with TRBD1 matching 8 bases. CDR1 is LNHDA and CDR2 is SQIVND in the germline V gene (reference sequence). Trimming cost V 9 bases and J 2 bases; bases outside gene matches: 8. The CDR3 consists of 14 residues. CDR3 region: CASRTGQHNTEAFF. Here the CDR3 DNA reads TGTGCCAGCCGGACAGGGCAACATAACACTGAAGCTTTCTTT. Complete variable domain (other parts from reference TRBV19 and TRBJ1-1): DGGITQSPKYLFRKEGQNVTLSCEQNLNHDAMYWYRQDPGQGLRLIYYSQIVNDFQKGDIAEGYSVSREKKESFPLTVTSAQKNPTAFYLCASRTGQHNTEAFFGQGTRLTVV.

The rearrangement links TRBV2 to TRBJ2-2; 8 positions match TRBD1. The CDR3 length is 14 residues. J was trimmed by 7 bases and V by 6 bases; bases with no gene match: 7. Germline CDR1 is SNHLY and CDR2 is FYNNEI. CDR3 protein: CASSYLTGDGELFF. In nucleotides, the CDR3 is TGTGCCAGCAGCTATCTGACAGGGGACGGGGAGCTGTTTTTT.

V is TRBV29-1 and J is TRBJ1-5; the D is unclear. Germline lookup yields CDR1 SQVTM and CDR2 ANQGSEA. V lost 5 bases and J lost 6, with 14 bases in between. CDR3 size: 13 residues. The CDR3 DNA reads as TGCAGCGTTATTTCCACATTGGGTCAGCCCCAGCATTTT. Protein sequence: CSVISTLGQPQHF.

The chain employs TRBV29-1 and TRBJ2-3, with D perhaps matching TRBD2 (5 bases). This CDR3 is 14 amino acids long. CDR1 and CDR2 from the germline V gene are SQVTM and ANQGSEA. V lost 5 bases to trimming and J lost 0 bases, with 12 bases between them. CDR3 nucleotide sequence: TGCAGCGTTCTAGTAGCGTCGAGCACAGATACGCAGTATTTT. This codes for CSVLVASSTDTQYF.

The chain recombines TRBV11-2 with TRBJ1-1; a weak D match, TRBD1 (6 bases). This CDR3 has 14 amino acids. The V and J ends lost 5 bases and 0 bases respectively, with 10 bases between them. Germline V lookup: CDR1 SGHAT, CDR2 FQNNGV. The CDR3 region has the DNA TGTGCCAGCAGCCCGGGACACTTGAACACTGAAGCTTTCTTT. This codes for CASSPGHLNTEAFF. Full variable domain (rest looked up from reference TRBV11-2 and TRBJ1-1): EAGVAQSPRYKIIEKRQSVAFWCNPISGHATLYWYQQILGQGPKLLIQFQNNGVVDDSQLPKDRFSAERLKGVDSTLKIQPAKLEDSAVYLCASSPGHLNTEAFFGQGTRLTVV.

DNA for the CDR3: TGTGCCAGCAGCTTTTACATGACAGAGACAAGAAATCAGCCCCAGCATTTT. This translates into CASSFYMTETRNQPQHF. V and J are TRBV5-8 and TRBJ1-5, with a possible D match to TRBD1 (5 bases). The V end lost 2 bases, the J end lost 4 bases, and 19 bases lay between the germline ends. Germline V gene sequence: CDR1 SGHTS, CDR2 YDEGEE. The CDR3 has 17 amino acids.

The table lists this clone with a few counts. The same CDR3 is also encoded by other DNA sequences in this sample. This chain links TRBV6-5 with TRBJ1-2; 9 bases are shared with TRBD1. Trimming removed 2 bases from V and 4 bases from J; junction bases left unmatched: 2. This CDR3 contains 14 residues. Germline loops: CDR1 MNHEY, CDR2 SVGAGI. The CDR3 is CASSYGQGTYGYTF. The CDR3 DNA reads TGTGCCAGCAGTTACGGACAGGGGACCTATGGCTACACCTTC.

The chain links TRBV7-9 to TRBJ2-2; D not certain. CDR1 is SEHNR and CDR2 is FQNEAQ in the germline V gene (reference sequence). The V end was cut by 6 bases, the J end by 0 bases, with 17 bases between. CDR3 length: 17 residues. CDR3 coding DNA: TGTGCCAGCAGACAGAAGGCAGGCCTCGCGAACACCGGGGAGCTGTTTTTT. This encodes CASRQKAGLANTGELFF.

This chain uses TRBV7-2 with TRBJ2-1; TRBD2 aligns across 10 bases. Germline-derived CDR1 and CDR2 are SGHTA and FQGNSA. The CDR3 sequence is 17 residues long. Losses at the gene ends were 2 bases for V and 4 bases for J; bases not matched to a gene: 8. In nucleotides, the CDR3 is TGTGCCAGCAGCTTACGCCTAGCGGGAGTGTCGTACAATGAGCAGTTCTTC. Its translation: CASSLRLAGVSYNEQFF.

V and J are TRBV10-3 and TRBJ2-5; a weak D match, TRBD2 (5 bases). In germline, CDR1 is ENHRY, CDR2 SYGVKD. CDR3 length equals 15 residues. Trimming took off 6 bases at V and 5 bases at J, with 19 bases between the two ends. Written as DNA, the CDR3 is TGTGCCATCAGCCCGGACCGACTTACGGGGGAGACCCAGTACTTC. It yields the protein CAISPDRLTGETQYF.